This T cell receptor beta chain was obtained from a study of blood T cells in healthy people across ages. General study points: Both higher diversity and more naive CD4+ cells marked long-lived donors when set against aged donors.

With a J-beta primer mix and a sample-barcoded 5' primer, a second PCR ran 7 to 11 cycles. Every cDNA was tagged by a template-switch adaptor with 12 random nucleotides. Each CDR3 protein gets one entry after TCRdb re-called the 5' RACE reads with MiXCR. The sample yields around 800,000 distinct CDR3 sequences, around two fifths seen once. About this clonotype itself: Its antigen remains unknown.

From germline, CDR1 is LGHNA and CDR2 YSLEER. The CDR3 has 16 amino acids. V was pared by 0 bases and J by 3 bases, with 15 bases between. Ranging in age from about 6 to 95, the donors were healthy Caucasian individuals from Russia. Isolating PBMCs gave at least 6.5 million of these cells per sample. Sequencing input: blood. This sequence originates from a man in his fifties or sixties in good health. The chain is built from TRBV4-3 and TRBJ2-7; D may match TRBD1 or TRBD2 (6 bases each). The CDR3 DNA sequence: TGCGCCAGCAGCCAAGAAGAGGGGGACTCCCTCTACGAGCAGTACTTC. As protein: CASSQEEGDSLYEQYF.